This T cell receptor (beta chain) appears in the sequencing data of a study of early T cells in non-severe SARS-CoV-2 infection. The germline CDR1 and CDR2 sequences are LGHDT and YNNKEL (reference sequence). J gave up 7 bases and V 2 bases, and 7 bases lay outside the gene matches. The CDR3 runs to 16 residues. One entry per CDR3 protein results from TCRdb running MiXCR on the 5' RACE reads. The data hold more than 45,000 distinct CDR3 sequences, with approximately 6% observed a single time. This clonotype was seen repeatedly, ten times or more. The material was whole blood, obtained at baseline. The receptor was isolated from an adult who was a healthcare worker with PCR-confirmed SARS-CoV-2 infection or an uninfected control (not recorded which). This rearrangement joins TRBV3-1 to TRBJ2-1; 11 positions match TRBD2. The CDR3 sequence is CASSQTSGSPRNEQFF. In DNA, the CDR3 is TGTGCCAGCAGCCAAACTAGCGGGAGCCCTCGGAATGAGCAGTTCTTC.